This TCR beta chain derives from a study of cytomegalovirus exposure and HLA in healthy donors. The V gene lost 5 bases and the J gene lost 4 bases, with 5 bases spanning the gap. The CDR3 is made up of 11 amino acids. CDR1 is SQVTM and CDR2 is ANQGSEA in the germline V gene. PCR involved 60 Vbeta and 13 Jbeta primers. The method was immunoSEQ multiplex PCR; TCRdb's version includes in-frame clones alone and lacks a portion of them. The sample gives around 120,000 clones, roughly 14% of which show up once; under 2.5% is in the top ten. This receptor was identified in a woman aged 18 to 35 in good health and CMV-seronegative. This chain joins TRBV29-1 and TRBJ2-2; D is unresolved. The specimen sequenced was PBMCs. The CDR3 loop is CSVSLTGELFF. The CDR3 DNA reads TGCAGCGTTTCCCTCACCGGGGAGCTGTTTTTT.